One sample yielded the 26 T cell receptor beta chains listed below, sequenced in a study of T cells after yellow fever vaccination. In TCRdb, the 5' RACE reads were re-called with MiXCR into one record per CDR3 protein. The sample comprises approximately 300,000 distinct CDR3 sequences, around 7% of which are singletons, and roughly a sixth rests with the top ten. The starting material was PBMCs, obtained 45 days after the first yellow fever vaccination. These receptors all come from a man aged 18 to 35 who received the YFV17D yellow fever vaccine.

The rearrangement links TRBV15 to TRBJ2-1, with a tentative D call TRBD2 (6 bases). Trimming cost V 2 bases and J 6 bases, with 14 bases left between them. Germline lookup yields CDR1 LNHNV and CDR2 YYDKDF (reference sequence). This CDR3 is 15 amino acids long. CDR3 sequence: CATSRPRGRLNEQFF. The CDR3 DNA reads TGTGCCACCAGCAGACCTCGGGGGAGACTCAATGAGCAGTTCTTC.

The J gene is TRBJ1-2, the V gene TRBV2, with D possibly being TRBD1 (6 bases). CDR3 size: 14 residues. Trimming pared 8 bases from V and 4 bases from J, leaving 17 bases between. Germline V gene data show CDR1 as SNHLY and CDR2 as FYNNEI. Written as DNA, the CDR3 is TGTGCCAGCGTTACCGGGACACCCGCCTATGGCTACACCTTC. Translated, it gives CASVTGTPAYGYTF.

The chain has TRBV5-1 and TRBJ2-3, with D perhaps TRBD1 or TRBD2 (5 bases each). CDR1 SGHRS and CDR2 YFSETQ come from the germline V gene. The germline V and J ends were trimmed by 0 bases and 6 bases, with 8 bases remaining between them. The CDR3 contains 13 residues. CDR3: CASSLGDRDTQYF. In nucleotides, the CDR3 is TGCGCCAGCAGCTTGGGGGACCGGGATACGCAGTATTTT.

The chain carries TRBV9 and TRBJ2-1; TRBD2 matches at 11 bases. This CDR3 comprises 19 residues. V lost 0 bases and J lost 0; bases outside the gene matches: 8. Germline lookup yields CDR1 SGDLS and CDR2 YYNGEE. In nucleotides, the CDR3 is TGTGCCAGCAGCGTAGCGGTAGCGGGGGGGCCCTACTCCTACAATGAGCAGTTCTTC. Amino acids: CASSVAVAGGPYSYNEQFF.

This clonotype was counted between two and nine times. This chain joins TRBV28 and TRBJ2-1; 11 nucleotides agree with TRBD2. Germline V gives CDR1 MDHEN, CDR2 SYDVKM. Trimming cost V 3 bases and J 6 bases; bases outside gene matches: 7. The CDR3 spans 16 residues. CDR3: CASSFLLAGETNEQFF. The CDR3 DNA sequence: TGTGCCAGCAGTTTTTTACTAGCGGGGGAAACCAATGAGCAGTTCTTC.

This clonotype was seen only a few times. V and J are TRBV6-2 or TRBV6-3 and TRBJ1-1; D is ambiguous. The germline V gene encodes CDR1 MNHEY and CDR2 SVGEGT. V was clipped by 2 bases and J by 4 bases, with 8 bases between them. CDR3 length equals 13 residues. The CDR3 sequence: CASSYARSTEAFF. CDR3 in DNA: TGTGCCAGCAGTTACGCCAGGAGCACTGAAGCTTTCTTT.

The sample holds many counts of this clonotype. The junction and the germline gene differ at one end; a read error may be behind it. V gene TRBV7-2 combines with J gene TRBJ2-7, with D tentatively TRBD1 (5 bases). The CDR3 contains 13 residues. Germline-derived CDR1 and CDR2 are SGHTA and FQGNSA. The CDR3 DNA is TGTGCCAGCAGCTTCCAGGGTCCCTATGAGCAGTACTTC. This sequence encodes CASSFQGPYEQYF.

In this sample, this clonotype turned up a few times. The chain joins TRBV4-3 to TRBJ1-4, with unresolved D. V lost 3 bases and J 8 bases, leaving 22 bases between the germline ends. The CDR3 extends over 17 amino acids. Looked up from germline, CDR1 is LGHNA and CDR2 is YSLEER. The CDR3 region is CASSHFTSTEFREKLFF. CDR3 DNA: TGCGCCAGCAGCCATTTCACGTCGACGGAATTTAGGGAAAAACTGTTTTTT.

This clonotype was found many times. The CDR3 is CASNLRDRGVDEQFF. The CDR3 DNA reads TGTGCCAGTAACCTCCGGGACAGGGGGGTTGATGAGCAGTTCTTC. This chain uses TRBV19 with TRBJ2-1; 11 positions agree with TRBD1. Germline V gene lookup returns CDR1 LNHDA and CDR2 SQIVND (reference sequence). The CDR3 totals 15 residues. V lost 7 bases, J lost 8 bases, and 10 bases stayed unmatched.

This clonotype was counted a few times. This chain joins TRBV27 and TRBJ2-7, with TRBD1 identical over 8 bases. V shed 6 bases, J shed 0 bases, and the junction held 7 bases outside the gene matches. Germline CDR1 MNHEY, CDR2 SMNVEV (reference sequence). The CDR3 runs to 15 residues. The CDR3 loop is CASSRAGQGSYEQYV. The CDR3 DNA follows: TGTGCCAGCAGCCGAGCAGGACAGGGCTCCTACGAGCAGTACGTC.

V and J are TRBV4-3 and TRBJ2-5; D is unresolved. The CDR3 sequence is 14 residues long. CDR1 is LGHNA, CDR2 YSLEER, per germline. V gave up 1 base and J gave up 0 bases, with 6 bases separating them. CDR3 bases: TGCGCCAGCAGCCAAGTCGGCTACCAAGAGACCCAGTACTTC. Its protein product is CASSQVGYQETQYF.

The table lists this clonotype with many counts. The rearrangement links TRBV5-1 to TRBJ2-5; 7 bases agree with TRBD2. The CDR3 is 14 residues long. With V trimmed by 4 bases and J by 0 bases, 3 bases remained unmatched. Looked up from germline, CDR1 is SGHRS and CDR2 is YFSETQ. CDR3 amino acids: CASSAGEYQETQYF. The CDR3, as DNA: TGCGCCAGCAGCGCGGGAGAGTACCAAGAGACCCAGTACTTC.

This clonotype has ten or more counts. The chain joins TRBV30 to TRBJ2-7; the match to TRBD1 covers 11 bases. The CDR3 extends over 15 amino acids. Trimming at V came to 5 bases and at J to 1 base, leaving 7 bases not matched to a gene. Germline V gene lookup returns CDR1 GTSNPN and CDR2 SVGIG (reference sequence). CDR3 protein: CAWGPGQGVSYEQYF. The CDR3 nucleotides read TGTGCCTGGGGTCCGGGACAGGGGGTTTCCTACGAGCAGTACTTC.

This clonotype was counted between two and nine times. The rearrangement joins TRBV3-1 to TRBJ2-2, with a possible D match to TRBD2 (5 bases). Germline CDR1 LGHDT, CDR2 YNNKEL (reference sequence). Trimming pared 7 bases from V and 2 bases from J, leaving 11 bases between. The CDR3 covers 14 residues. The CDR3 DNA reads TGTGCCAGCATTCCGCCGGGAAACACCGGGGAGCTGTTTTTT. Translated: CASIPPGNTGELFF.

This clonotype was seen a handful of times. The gene calls are TRBV5-1 and TRBJ2-1; 9 bases are a match to TRBD1. The germline CDR1 and CDR2 sequences are SGHRS and YFSETQ. V dropped 0 bases and J dropped 6; count of bases not matched to a gene: 1. There are 14 residues in the CDR3. The CDR3 coding sequence is TGCGCCAGCAGCTTGGGGACAGGGGTCAATGAGCAGTTCTTC. Protein product: CASSLGTGVNEQFF.

This chain joins TRBV24-1 and TRBJ2-1, with a weak D call TRBD2 (5 bases). Germline loops: CDR1 KGHDR, CDR2 SFDVKD. The CDR3 totals 13 residues. The V and J ends lost 9 bases and 6 bases respectively, with 14 bases between them. The CDR3 region is CATESRESNEQFF. CDR3 DNA sequence: TGTGCCACCGAGAGCCGGGAATCCAATGAGCAGTTCTTC.

The DNA of the CDR3 is TGTGCCAGCAGCTTGTCGACTAGCGGGGGGGAGCAGTACTTC. It codes for CASSLSTSGGEQYF. The V and J genes are TRBV7-2 and TRBJ2-7; TRBD2 matches 13 bases. The ends lost 3 bases at V and 7 bases at J; junction bases unmatched: 3. The germline gives CDR1 SGHTA, CDR2 FQGNSA. The CDR3 consists of 14 residues.

This clonotype was counted a few times. This chain uses TRBV29-1 with TRBJ2-3; D is unresolved. V shed 5 bases and J shed 2 bases, with 20 bases lying between them. From germline, CDR1 is SQVTM and CDR2 ANQGSEA. This CDR3 is built from 16 residues. The CDR3 DNA sequence: TGCAGCGTTTACCTCCGGGCAACCTTCCACACAGATACGCAGTATTTT. Translation: CSVYLRATFHTDTQYF.

The chain recombines TRBV4-1 with TRBJ1-6, with D possibly matching TRBD1 (5 bases). Germline CDR1 and CDR2: MGHRA and YSYEKL. The CDR3 length is 12 residues. The V end was cut by 0 bases, the J end by 15 bases, with 9 bases between. The CDR3 spells CASSQEWGDLHF. The CDR3 DNA reads as TGCGCCAGCAGCCAAGAGTGGGGGGACCTCCACTTT.

This clonotype was seen only a few times. This sequence joins TRBV5-1 and TRBJ2-5; 12 nucleotides line up with TRBD2. The germline V gene has CDR1 SGHRS and CDR2 YFSETQ. The CDR3 loop spans 14 amino acids. The V gene end was trimmed by 4 bases and the J gene end by 7 bases; junction bases not matched to a gene: 5. CDR3 sequence: CASSPTSGGMTQYF. The CDR3 bases are TGCGCCAGCAGCCCTACTAGCGGGGGGATGACCCAGTACTTC.

This chain links TRBV10-3 with TRBJ1-4; D remains unclear. The ends were cut back, 3 bases at V and 0 bases at J, with 5 bases in the middle. The CDR3 contains 14 residues. Germline V CDR1 and CDR2: ENHRY, SYGVKD. CDR3: CAISDSATNEKLFF. For the CDR3, the DNA is TGTGCCATCAGTGACAGTGCAACTAATGAAAAACTGTTTTTT.

This chain joins TRBV6-2 or TRBV6-3 and TRBJ2-4; 10 positions match TRBD1. CDR1 MNHEY and CDR2 SVGEGT come from the germline V gene. The trim removed 5 bases at V and 6 bases at J, leaving 7 bases unmatched. The CDR3 extends over 15 amino acids. This CDR3 is CASSPQRTGGNIQYF. The CDR3 nucleotides are TGTGCCAGCAGTCCGCAACGGACAGGGGGAAACATTCAGTACTTC.

The chain joins TRBV20-1 to TRBJ1-3, with D perhaps TRBD1 (5 bases). This CDR3 is 14 amino acids long. Germline V gives CDR1 DFQATT, CDR2 SNEGSKA (reference sequence). Trimming shortened V by 1 base and J by 4 bases, and 11 bases separated the two germline ends. CDR3 DNA sequence: TGCAGTGCTAGAGTAATAGGGGCCGGAAACACCATATATTTT. As protein: CSARVIGAGNTIYF.

This chain links TRBV20-1 with TRBJ2-6; D might be TRBD1 (5 bases). Trimming took 5 bases from V and 1 from J, leaving 12 bases between them. CDR3 size: 15 residues. Germline V gives CDR1 DFQATT, CDR2 SNEGSKA (reference sequence). CDR3 residues: CSALSKGSGANVLTF. The DNA of the CDR3 is TGCAGTGCTTTATCAAAGGGGTCTGGGGCCAACGTCCTGACTTTC.

This clonotype was recorded a few times. The rearrangement uses TRBV29-1 and TRBJ1-2; D possibly corresponds to TRBD1 (5 bases). V lost 0 bases and J lost 8, with 10 bases in between. Per germline, CDR1 SQVTM and CDR2 ANQGSEA. The CDR3 consists of 12 residues. CDR3 sequence reads: CSVEEGPVGYTF. The CDR3 DNA follows: TGCAGCGTTGAAGAGGGGCCGGTCGGCTACACCTTC.

In this sample, this clonotype turned up a few times. The chain has TRBV20-1 and TRBJ1-1; no clear D gene. Trimming took off 3 bases at V and 6 bases at J, with 11 bases between the two ends. The CDR3 is 12 residues long. The V gene's germline CDR1 is DFQATT and CDR2 SNEGSKA (reference sequence). CDR3 sequence (DNA): TGCAGTGCTAGGTGGGCGGAGGCTGAAGCTTTCTTT. Encoded protein: CSARWAEAEAFF.